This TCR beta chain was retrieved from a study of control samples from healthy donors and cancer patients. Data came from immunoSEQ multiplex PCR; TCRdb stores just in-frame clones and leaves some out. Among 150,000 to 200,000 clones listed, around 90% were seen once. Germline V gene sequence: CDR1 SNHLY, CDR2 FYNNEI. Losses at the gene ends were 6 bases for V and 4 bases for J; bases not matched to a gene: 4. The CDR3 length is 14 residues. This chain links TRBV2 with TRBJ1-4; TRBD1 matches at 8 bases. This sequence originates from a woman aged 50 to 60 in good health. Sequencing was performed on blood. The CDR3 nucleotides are TGTGCCAGCAGAGGACAGGGTGGTAATGAAAAACTGTTTTTT. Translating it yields CASRGQGGNEKLFF.